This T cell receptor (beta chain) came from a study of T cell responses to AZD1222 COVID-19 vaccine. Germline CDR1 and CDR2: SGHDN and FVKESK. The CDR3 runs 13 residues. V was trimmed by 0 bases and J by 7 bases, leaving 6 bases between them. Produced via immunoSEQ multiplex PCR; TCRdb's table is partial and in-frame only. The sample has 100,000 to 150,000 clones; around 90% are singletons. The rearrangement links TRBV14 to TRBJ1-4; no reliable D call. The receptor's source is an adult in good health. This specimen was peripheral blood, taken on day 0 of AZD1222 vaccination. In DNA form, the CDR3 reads TGTGCCAGCAGCCAAGACCACGGTGAAAAACTGTTTTTT. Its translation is CASSQDHGEKLFF.